These 25 T cell receptor beta chains share one sample of origin, sequenced in a study of shared clonotypes between healthy human individuals. Assay: immunoSEQ multiplex PCR; the TCRdb copy retains only in-frame clones and omits some. The sample lists around 1.1 million clones; about four fifths were seen once. The source material was memory CD4+ T cells from PBMCs. Subset described: CD45RA-negative fraction. The receptors come from a man aged 18 to 29 in good health. Some clones in this sample may be carry-over from other donors' samples.

This clone was seen once. The chain has TRBV11-2 and TRBJ1-3; D not resolved. This CDR3 region has 14 residues. Germline V CDR1 and CDR2: SGHAT, FQNNGV. Trimming removed 1 base from V and 2 bases from J, with 6 bases in between. CDR3 coding DNA: TGTGCCAGCAGCTTAGTTGGGGCTGGAAACACCATATATTTT. It yields the protein CASSLVGAGNTIYF.

The V gene is TRBV4-2, the J gene TRBJ1-5; D gene ambiguous. Germline V gives CDR1 LGHNA, CDR2 YNFKEQ. Between the trimmed V and J ends, which lost 4 bases and 3 bases, there was a span of 10 bases. The CDR3 is made up of 14 amino acids. CDR3 in amino acids: CASSPAGDNQPQHF. The DNA for the CDR3 is TGTGCCAGCAGCCCGGCGGGTGACAATCAGCCCCAGCATTTT.

The chain links TRBV14 to TRBJ2-7; tentative D call: TRBD1 (6 bases). The CDR3 runs 14 residues. CDR1 is SGHDN, CDR2 FVKESK, per germline. V was trimmed by 2 bases and J by 5 bases, leaving 13 bases between them. The DNA for the CDR3 is TGTGCCAGCAGCCAATTCTGGGGGCCGGACGAGCAGTACTTC. It is translated as CASSQFWGPDEQYF.

The chain links TRBV4-1 to TRBJ2-4, with D unclear. The V gene's germline CDR1 is MGHRA and CDR2 YSYEKL. The CDR3 consists of 12 residues. V lost 1 base and J lost 7, with 5 bases in between. This CDR3 is CASSQVWNIQYF. CDR3 in DNA: TGCGCCAGCAGCCAAGTTTGGAACATTCAGTACTTC.

This clone was counted ten times or more. This chain uses TRBV5-1 with TRBJ2-7, with 7 bases that match TRBD1. Germline V gene data show CDR1 as SGHRS and CDR2 as YFSETQ. Germline trimming cut 0 bases from V and 7 bases from J; bases unmatched to any gene: 7. The CDR3 extends over 14 amino acids. In nucleotides, the CDR3 is TGCGCCAGCAGCTTGGGCGTAGGGGGCTTAGAGCAGTACTTC. It encodes CASSLGVGGLEQYF.

Turning to this clone: A read error may explain this, as a much larger clone is one base away. The V gene is TRBV5-6, the J gene TRBJ1-2; D unclear. Trimming removed 0 bases from V and 1 base from J, with 4 bases in between. Germline V CDR1 and CDR2: SGHDT, YYEEEE. This CDR3 region has 13 residues. CDR3 in amino acids: CASSLADNYGYTF. The CDR3 DNA sequence: TGTGCCAGCAGCTTGGCGGATAACTATGGCTACACCTTC.

The gene calls are TRBV4-1 and TRBJ1-1; D may be TRBD1 (6 bases). This CDR3 has 14 amino acids. Germline V gives CDR1 MGHRA, CDR2 YSYEKL. Trimming left V 0 bases short and J 5 bases short, with 10 bases between. The CDR3 coding sequence is TGCGCCAGCAGCCAAGATATAACAGGGACTGAAGCTTTCTTT. Protein sequence: CASSQDITGTEAFF.

V is TRBV9 and J is TRBJ1-4, with D uncertain. V lost 4 bases and J lost 7, with 17 bases in between. This CDR3 region has 15 residues. CDR1 is SGDLS, CDR2 YYNGEE, per germline. CDR3: CASSTRSHSVEKLFF. CDR3 DNA: TGTGCCAGCAGCACCCGGTCCCACTCGGTTGAAAAACTGTTTTTT.

This clone has a handful of counts. The rearrangement joins TRBV27 to TRBJ2-2, with TRBD2 matching over 14 bases. Germline CDR1 MNHEY, CDR2 SMNVEV (reference sequence). With 8 bases clipped from V and 4 bases from J, the junction kept 6 bases outside the gene matches. The CDR3 is made up of 16 amino acids. This chain's CDR3 is CASRGLAGASTGELFF. CDR3 DNA sequence: TGTGCCAGCCGGGGACTAGCGGGAGCGAGCACCGGGGAGCTGTTTTTT.

This chain links TRBV29-1 with TRBJ2-7; 8 bases match TRBD1. Trimming at V came to 6 bases and at J to 2 bases, leaving 9 bases not matched to a gene. Germline CDR1 is SQVTM and CDR2 is ANQGSEA. This CDR3 is 14 amino acids long. The CDR3 loop is CSVQDRGLPYEQYF. CDR3 in DNA: TGCAGCGTCCAAGACAGGGGCCTTCCCTACGAGCAGTACTTC.

The chain recombines TRBV6-1 with TRBJ2-7; 7 bases match TRBD1. CDR1 is MNHNS and CDR2 is SASEGT in the germline V gene. The CDR3 is 12 amino acids. J gave up 3 bases and V 6 bases, and 2 bases lay outside the gene matches. Written as DNA, the CDR3 is TGTGCCAGCAGCCGGGACAGCTACGAGCAGTACTTC. It translates to CASSRDSYEQYF.

This clone appeared a single time. The genes are TRBV15 and TRBJ1-1, with D perhaps TRBD1 (5 bases). CDR3 length equals 13 residues. V lost 0 bases and J 10 bases, leaving 12 bases between the germline ends. CDR1 and CDR2 from the germline V gene are LNHNV and YYDKDF (reference sequence). The CDR3 bases are TGTGCCACCAGCAGAGACCGCGGGGGGACAGCTTTCTTT. Protein: CATSRDRGGTAFF.

CDR3 loop: CASSLLAELGDTQYF. CDR3 sequence (DNA): TGTGCCAGCAGCTTACTAGCGGAACTGGGAGATACGCAGTATTTT. The gene calls are TRBV11-2 and TRBJ2-3; 7 bases line up with TRBD2. The CDR3 runs 15 residues. Germline V lookup: CDR1 SGHAT, CDR2 FQNNGV. Trimming took 2 bases from V and 5 from J; bases not matched to a gene: 7.

The V gene is TRBV19, the J gene TRBJ2-5; perhaps TRBD1 as D (6 bases). The CDR3 contains 14 residues. Germline CDR1 LNHDA, CDR2 SQIVND (reference sequence). V lost 4 bases and J lost 9, with 18 bases in between. CDR3: CASSKSTGTRAQYF. CDR3 nucleotides: TGTGCCAGTAGTAAATCCACAGGGACGAGGGCCCAGTACTTC.

This chain joins TRBV5-6 and TRBJ1-2; D is unclear. V lost 5 bases to trimming and J lost 1 base, with 12 bases between them. The germline CDR1 and CDR2 sequences are SGHDT and YYEEEE. The CDR3 consists of 14 residues. The CDR3 protein is CASRWGGINYGYTF. The CDR3 DNA is TGTGCCAGCAGATGGGGAGGTATTAACTATGGCTACACCTTC.

This clone has just one count. This sequence joins TRBV5-1 and TRBJ1-1; TRBD1 might be the D (5 bases). This CDR3 has 14 amino acids. V gave up 1 base and J gave up 5 bases, with 12 bases separating them. Germline CDR1 SGHRS, CDR2 YFSETQ. CDR3 residues: CASSLWGSKTEAFF. The CDR3, as DNA: TGCGCCAGCAGCTTGTGGGGGTCAAAGACTGAAGCTTTCTTT. Together with reference TRBV5-1 and TRBJ1-1, the CDR3 gives the full variable domain: KAGVTQTPRYLIKTRGQQVTLSCSPISGHRSVSWYQQTPGQGLQFLFEYFSETQRNKGNFPGRFSGRQFSNSRSEMNVSTLELGDSALYLCASSLWGSKTEAFFGQGTRLTVV.

This clone was counted many times. This sequence joins TRBV9 and TRBJ2-3; the D call may be TRBD1 or TRBD2 (7 bases each). CDR3 length equals 16 residues. V shed 2 bases and J shed 3 bases, with 16 bases lying between them. Germline assignment: CDR1 SGDLS and CDR2 YYNGEE. The CDR3 DNA sequence: TGTGCCAGCAGCGTTACGACTAGCAGGGGGACAGATACGCAGTATTTT. Its protein is CASSVTTSRGTDTQYF.

The chain couples TRBV5-1 to TRBJ2-1; 11 bases match TRBD2. CDR3 length: 19 amino acids. J gave up 3 bases and V 2 bases, and 13 bases lay outside the gene matches. Germline V gene sequence: CDR1 SGHRS, CDR2 YFSETQ. The CDR3 DNA follows: TGCGCCAGCAGCTTCGTCGCCCTGGCTAGCGGGAGGCTCTACAATGAGCAGTTCTTC. Translation gives CASSFVALASGRLYNEQFF. Using reference TRBV5-1 and TRBJ2-1 for the parts outside the CDR3, the full variable domain is KAGVTQTPRYLIKTRGQQVTLSCSPISGHRSVSWYQQTPGQGLQFLFEYFSETQRNKGNFPGRFSGRQFSNSRSEMNVSTLELGDSALYLCASSFVALASGRLYNEQFFGPGTRLTVL.

The CDR3 loop is CASSPPGQSHYGYTF. DNA of the CDR3: TGTGCCAGCTCACCACCGGGACAGAGTCACTATGGCTACACCTTC. This chain links TRBV18 with TRBJ1-2; TRBD1 agrees at 7 bases. There are 15 residues in the CDR3. J was trimmed by 3 bases and V by 0 bases; bases with no gene match: 4. Germline-derived CDR1 and CDR2 are KGHSH and LQKENI.

This chain links TRBV7-9 with TRBJ2-1; no reliable D call. CDR1 and CDR2 (germline): SEHNR, FQNEAQ (reference sequence). The CDR3 contains 14 residues. V shed 1 base and J shed 7 bases, with 11 bases lying between them. Here the CDR3 reads CASSLVSSANEQFF. The CDR3 bases are TGTGCCAGCAGCTTAGTCTCGTCTGCTAATGAGCAGTTCTTC.

Only one count was recorded for this clone. The genes are TRBV27 and TRBJ1-2; maybe TRBD1 (5 bases). The V gene's germline CDR1 is MNHEY and CDR2 SMNVEV (reference sequence). The CDR3 is made up of 16 amino acids. V dropped 0 bases and J dropped 0 bases, with 11 bases sitting between them. The CDR3 sequence: CASSLSPQGPNYGYTF. The CDR3 coding sequence is TGTGCCAGCAGTTTATCCCCCCAGGGCCCTAACTATGGCTACACCTTC.

This clone has only a few counts. V is TRBV30 and J is TRBJ1-1; D perhaps matches TRBD1 (5 bases). The CDR3 totals 12 residues. The V gene's germline CDR1 is GTSNPN and CDR2 SVGIG (reference sequence). The V gene lost 5 bases and the J gene lost 4 bases, with 11 bases spanning the gap. Here the CDR3 reads CAWGGRGTEAFF. In nucleotides, the CDR3 is TGTGCCTGGGGAGGAAGGGGCACTGAAGCTTTCTTT.

The CDR3 nucleotides read TGTGCCGTGCGACAGGGGGGGTTAAACGAGCAGTACTTC. It yields the protein CAVRQGGLNEQYF. V is TRBV10-3 and J is TRBJ2-7, with TRBD1 matching over 9 bases. With V trimmed by 11 bases and J by 5 bases, 10 bases remained unmatched. Germline loops: CDR1 ENHRY, CDR2 SYGVKD. This CDR3 comprises 13 residues.

This clone appeared once. The chain has TRBV7-9 and TRBJ2-5; 7 nucleotides align to TRBD1. Gene TRBJ2-7 matches the end of the DNA better, so the J call may be wrong. The CDR3 totals 12 residues. The germline CDR1 and CDR2 sequences are SEHNR and FQNEAQ (reference sequence). As DNA, the CDR3 is TGTGCCAGCAGCCTGACAGGGTTCGAGCAGTACTTC. This encodes CASSLTGFEQYF.

Only a few counts were recorded for this clone. V and J are TRBV5-1 and TRBJ1-1, with D possibly being TRBD1 (6 bases). The V gene lost 4 bases and the J gene lost 3 bases, with 10 bases spanning the gap. Germline lookup yields CDR1 SGHRS and CDR2 YFSETQ. The CDR3 totals 13 residues. The CDR3 is CASSTRGDTEAFF. DNA for the CDR3: TGCGCCAGCAGCACTAGGGGGGACACTGAAGCTTTCTTT.